What follows are 32 T cell receptor beta chains derived from one specimen sequenced in a study of shared clonotypes between healthy human individuals. TCRdb keeps only in-frame clones here, not all; method: immunoSEQ multiplex PCR. This table holds roughly 510,000 clones, over 75% found once. Sequencing was performed on PBMCs. Receptor source: a middle-aged woman in good health. Some clones in this sample may be carry-over from other donors' samples.

With respect to this clone: The sample carries other DNA sequences with the same CDR3. The chain joins TRBV14 to TRBJ2-3; D is ambiguous. The CDR3 sequence is 13 residues long. V dropped 4 bases and J dropped 1 base, with 6 bases sitting between them. Germline CDR1 is SGHDN and CDR2 is FVKESK. CDR3 sequence reads: CASSLQGTDTQYF. The DNA for the CDR3 is TGTGCCAGCAGCCTCCAGGGCACAGATACGCAGTATTTT.

V gene TRBV9 combines with J gene TRBJ2-3; D uncertain. The CDR3 contains 14 residues. V lost 4 bases and J lost 0, with 9 bases in between. CDR1 and CDR2 from the germline V gene are SGDLS and YYNGEE. The CDR3 region is CASSSRLSTDTQYF. In DNA form, the CDR3 reads TGTGCCAGCAGCTCCAGATTGAGCACAGATACGCAGTATTTT.

V is TRBV2 and J is TRBJ1-1; maybe TRBD1 (5 bases). The CDR3 runs to 14 residues. Trimming took 6 bases from V and 4 from J, leaving 15 bases between them. CDR1 is SNHLY and CDR2 is FYNNEI in the germline V gene. The CDR3 here is CASSREAGGTEAFF. In DNA, the CDR3 is TGTGCCAGCAGCCGCGAGGCTGGGGGCACTGAAGCTTTCTTT.

The chain recombines TRBV11-3 with TRBJ2-7; 10 positions match TRBD1. Germline V gives CDR1 SGHNT, CDR2 YENEEA. The CDR3 loop spans 13 amino acids. J was trimmed by 6 bases and V by 5 bases; bases with no gene match: 4. CDR3 region: CASSPWTGGEQYF. The CDR3 DNA reads as TGTGCCAGCAGCCCCTGGACAGGGGGCGAGCAGTACTTC.

This clone was counted at least ten times. This chain uses TRBV5-6 with TRBJ1-5; 7 bases fit TRBD1. The CDR3 is made up of 15 amino acids. Germline-derived CDR1 and CDR2 are SGHDT and YYEEEE. J lost 0 bases, V lost 4 bases, and 4 bases had no gene match. This CDR3 is CASSRQGYSNQPQHF. The DNA for the CDR3 is TGTGCCAGCAGCCGACAGGGATATAGCAATCAGCCCCAGCATTTT.

The rearrangement uses TRBV28 and TRBJ2-4; unclear D gene. Trimming stripped 6 bases from V and 9 bases from J, with 12 bases between. CDR1 is MDHEN, CDR2 SYDVKM, per germline. The CDR3 sequence is 12 residues long. This CDR3 reads CASSRTDVIQYF. The CDR3 bases are TGTGCCAGCAGCCGAACCGACGTCATTCAGTACTTC. Variable domain in full (rest from reference TRBV28 and TRBJ2-4): DVKVTQSSRYLVKRTGEKVFLECVQDMDHENMFWYRQDPGLGLRLIYFSYDVKMKEKGDIPEGYSVSREKKERFSLILESASTNQTSMYLCASSRTDVIQYFGAGTRLSVL.

The rearrangement joins TRBV30 to TRBJ1-3; D is unclear. V was trimmed by 0 bases and J by 0 bases, leaving 9 bases between them. Germline-derived CDR1 and CDR2 are GTSNPN and SVGIG (reference sequence). The CDR3 has 15 residues. In nucleotides, the CDR3 is TGTGCCTGGAGTGTAATCGGAGACTCTGGAAACACCATATATTTT. It encodes CAWSVIGDSGNTIYF.

V is TRBV21-1 and J is TRBJ2-7; TRBD1, as called in the table, went unchecked against the DNA. TRBV21-1 is given as a pseudogene. This CDR3 region has 16 residues. The CDR3 DNA follows: TGTGCCAGCAGCAAAGTGAGGCAGGGCTTCTCCTACGAGCAGTACTTC. Translating it yields CASSKVRQGFSYEQYF.

The CDR3 nucleotides read TGTGCCAGCAGTCAGGGCCAGACGAACACCGGGGAGCTGTTTTTT. Translation: CASSQGQTNTGELFF. The chain uses TRBV5-4 and TRBJ2-2, with a tentative D call TRBD1 (5 bases). The CDR3 covers 15 residues. V lost 5 bases and J lost 0, with 11 bases in between. The germline CDR1 and CDR2 sequences are SGHNT and YYREEE (reference sequence).

V usage is TRBV10-3 and J usage is TRBJ2-5; tentatively, D is TRBD1 or TRBD2 (5 bases each). Deletions cut 2 bases from V and 9 bases from J, with 13 bases between. The germline V gene has CDR1 ENHRY and CDR2 SYGVKD. The CDR3 totals 13 residues. CDR3 DNA sequence: TGTGCCATCAGTGAGGGGGCACCCGGGGCCCAGTACTTC. Translated: CAISEGAPGAQYF.

The chain couples TRBV29-1 to TRBJ2-3; D perhaps matches TRBD2 (5 bases). Trimming pared 6 bases from V and 5 bases from J, leaving 9 bases between. The CDR3 loop spans 11 amino acids. Germline V gene lookup returns CDR1 SQVTM and CDR2 ANQGSEA. The DNA of the CDR3 is TGCAGCGTGAGGGCCCGAGATACGCAGTATTTT. This gives the protein CSVRARDTQYF.

The V and J genes are TRBV11-2 and TRBJ1-4; D is ambiguous. The CDR3 length is 14 residues. The V gene's germline CDR1 is SGHAT and CDR2 FQNNGV. The V gene lost 5 bases and the J gene lost 8 bases, with 15 bases spanning the gap. This CDR3 reads CASSIRGVSEKLFF. The CDR3 coding sequence is TGTGCCAGCAGCATCCGAGGTGTATCGGAAAAACTGTTTTTT.

The CDR3 region is CASSLVRATGELFF. The CDR3 bases are TGTGCCAGCAGTTTAGTCAGGGCCACCGGGGAGCTGTTTTTT. The rearrangement uses TRBV27 and TRBJ2-2, with a possible D match to TRBD1 (5 bases). The germline CDR1 and CDR2 sequences are MNHEY and SMNVEV (reference sequence). The CDR3 has 14 amino acids. The V end lost 2 bases, the J end lost 4 bases, and 8 bases lay between the germline ends.

The V gene is TRBV18, the J gene TRBJ1-2; D gene uncertain. The CDR3 covers 15 residues. Germline loops: CDR1 KGHSH, CDR2 LQKENI. Trimming stripped 2 bases from V and 4 bases from J, with 14 bases between. DNA for the CDR3: TGTGCCAGCTCACCAGAGGGTGGAGTCCCCTATGGCTACACCTTC. Its translation: CASSPEGGVPYGYTF.

This clone was seen once. The chain employs TRBV27 and TRBJ1-2, with a tentative D call TRBD1 (5 bases). The CDR3 has 13 amino acids. Germline V gene lookup returns CDR1 MNHEY and CDR2 SMNVEV (reference sequence). V shed 5 bases and J shed 5 bases, with 12 bases lying between them. In DNA, the CDR3 is TGTGCCAGCAGTCCACGACAGACATATGGCTACACCTTC. Amino acids: CASSPRQTYGYTF.

By share, this clone counts as medium-sized. The CDR3 region is CASSNDRSNIQYF. For the CDR3, the DNA is TGTGCCAGCAGCAACGACAGGTCCAACATTCAGTACTTC. The chain combines TRBV7-2 with TRBJ2-4, with D perhaps TRBD1 (6 bases). V was trimmed by 5 bases and J by 7 bases, leaving 12 bases between them. The germline V gene encodes CDR1 SGHTA and CDR2 FQGNSA. This CDR3 region has 13 residues.

The chain is built from TRBV27 and TRBJ2-1; TRBD2 matches at 7 bases. This CDR3 is built from 16 residues. Germline values: CDR1 MNHEY, CDR2 SMNVEV (reference sequence). Germline trimming cut 3 bases from V and 8 bases from J; bases unmatched to any gene: 13. The CDR3 DNA sequence: TGTGCCAGCAGTTTGGGGGGGTGGACCTCCGGGGATGAGCAGTTCTTC. Translating gives CASSLGGWTSGDEQFF.

The chain is built from TRBV7-3 and TRBJ1-5; D is possibly TRBD1 (5 bases). The germline gives CDR1 SGHTA, CDR2 FQGTGA. Between the trimmed V and J ends, which lost 6 bases and 6 bases, there was a span of 12 bases. This CDR3 region has 13 residues. The CDR3 reads CASSWGRGQPQHF. The CDR3 DNA follows: TGTGCCAGCAGTTGGGGCAGAGGTCAGCCCCAGCATTTT.

V and J are TRBV6-1 and TRBJ1-2, with 7 bases that match TRBD1. Trimming at V came to 2 bases and at J to 2 bases, leaving 8 bases not matched to a gene. This CDR3 has 16 amino acids. CDR1 and CDR2 (germline): MNHNS, SASEGT. CDR3 loop: CASSERGGQENYGYTF. CDR3 bases: TGTGCCAGCAGTGAAAGGGGAGGACAGGAAAACTATGGCTACACCTTC.

This clone was recorded many times. This chain uses TRBV27 with TRBJ2-7, with 7 bases aligning to TRBD2. CDR3 length: 13 residues. Germline V gene sequence: CDR1 MNHEY, CDR2 SMNVEV (reference sequence). Losses at the gene ends were 1 base for V and 5 bases for J; bases not matched to a gene: 2. DNA for the CDR3: TGTGCCAGCAGTTTATTCGGGAGGCACGAGCAGTACTTC. It yields the protein CASSLFGRHEQYF.

The J gene is TRBJ1-2, the V gene TRBV7-2; no firm D call. The CDR3 runs 12 residues. V lost 5 bases and J lost 7, with 11 bases in between. From germline, CDR1 is SGHTA and CDR2 FQGNSA. The CDR3 DNA reads as TGTGCCAGCAGCCCAGATTGGGTTGGCTACACCTTC. Protein sequence: CASSPDWVGYTF.

The rearrangement joins TRBV5-1 to TRBJ1-3; D remains ambiguous. Germline-derived CDR1 and CDR2 are SGHRS and YFSETQ. This CDR3 region has 15 residues. V shed 0 bases and J shed 1 base, with 8 bases lying between them. CDR3 loop: CASSLAAASGNTIYF. The CDR3 DNA reads as TGCGCCAGCAGCTTGGCGGCTGCTTCTGGAAACACCATATATTTT. The full variable domain, rest sourced from reference TRBV5-1 and TRBJ1-3, is KAGVTQTPRYLIKTRGQQVTLSCSPISGHRSVSWYQQTPGQGLQFLFEYFSETQRNKGNFPGRFSGRQFSNSRSEMNVSTLELGDSALYLCASSLAAASGNTIYFGEGSWLTVV.

The gene calls are TRBV7-9 and TRBJ2-7; the D gene could be TRBD1 or TRBD2 (6 bases each). This CDR3 contains 15 residues. Trimming took 1 base from V and 2 from J, leaving 12 bases between them. The germline CDR1 and CDR2 sequences are SEHNR and FQNEAQ (reference sequence). The DNA for the CDR3 is TGTGCCAGCAGCTTAGAGGGGGGAACGACCTACGAGCAGTACTTC. This translates into CASSLEGGTTYEQYF.

The chain combines TRBV6-5 with TRBJ1-5, with D possibly TRBD1 on 6 matching bases. The V gene lost 5 bases and the J gene lost 6 bases, with 17 bases spanning the gap. The CDR3 is 15 residues long. The V gene's germline CDR1 is MNHEY and CDR2 SVGAGI. The CDR3 is CASSPRGLGGQPQHF. In DNA form, the CDR3 reads TGTGCCAGCAGTCCCCGCGGCCTAGGGGGTCAGCCCCAGCATTTT.

The CDR3: CASSSGLAYEQFF. As DNA, the CDR3 is TGTGCCAGCAGTTCCGGACTAGCCTATGAGCAGTTCTTC. The chain has TRBV11-3 and TRBJ2-1; 8 bases align to TRBD2. The V and J ends lost 6 bases and 8 bases, in that order; junction bases with no gene match: 6. The CDR3 loop spans 13 amino acids. CDR1 is SGHNT and CDR2 is YENEEA in the germline V gene.

This clone was seen a single time. V usage is TRBV30 and J usage is TRBJ1-1, with no clear D. Germline V gene data show CDR1 as GTSNPN and CDR2 as SVGIG (reference sequence). CDR3 length: 14 residues. Trimming shortened V by 4 bases and J by 1 base, and 13 bases separated the two germline ends. The CDR3 reads CAWTQRRRNTEAFF. DNA of the CDR3: TGTGCCTGGACCCAGCGCCGGCGGAACACTGAAGCTTTCTTT.

The chain is built from TRBV10-3 and TRBJ1-5; D is ambiguous. Germline lookup yields CDR1 ENHRY and CDR2 SYGVKD. The CDR3 is 12 residues long. V was pared by 10 bases and J by 6 bases, with 13 bases between. The CDR3 sequence is CATGGSSQPQHF. CDR3 nucleotides: TGTGCCACCGGAGGGTCTAGTCAGCCCCAGCATTTT.

The rearrangement joins TRBV9 to TRBJ1-1; D is possibly TRBD1 (5 bases). Germline CDR1 and CDR2: SGDLS and YYNGEE. Between the trimmed V and J ends, which lost 0 bases and 0 bases, there was a span of 12 bases. The CDR3 runs to 16 residues. The CDR3 bases are TGTGCCAGCAGCGTAGCTGCCGGGGGGATGAACACTGAAGCTTTCTTT. Protein sequence: CASSVAAGGMNTEAFF. Variable domain in full (rest from reference TRBV9 and TRBJ1-1): DSGVTQTPKHLITATGQRVTLRCSPRSGDLSVYWYQQSLDQGLQFLIQYYNGEERAKGNILERFSAQQFPDLHSELNLSSLELGDSALYFCASSVAAGGMNTEAFFGQGTRLTVV.

CDR3 nucleotides: TGCGCCAGCAGCTTGGCCGCAGGGGACAGTGGCTACACCTTC. Amino acid sequence: CASSLAAGDSGYTF. The chain couples TRBV5-1 to TRBJ1-2; 7 nucleotides align to TRBD1. The CDR3 extends over 14 amino acids. Trimming removed 0 bases from V and 7 bases from J; junction bases left unmatched: 6. CDR1 and CDR2 (germline): SGHRS, YFSETQ.

In the case of this clone: This likely came from a read error, as a far larger clone is one base away. The rearrangement links TRBV5-4 to TRBJ2-5; TRBD1 matches 7 bases. TRBJ2-7 matches the DNA end more closely, so the J call is doubtful. CDR1 SGHNT and CDR2 YYREEE come from the germline V gene (reference sequence). This CDR3 spans 14 amino acids. The CDR3 DNA reads TGTGCCAGCAGCTTGGGGACAGGCACCTACGAGCAGTACTTC. Translation: CASSLGTGTYEQYF.

This chain connects TRBV10-3 to TRBJ2-3; the match to TRBD2 covers 8 bases. Germline lookup yields CDR1 ENHRY and CDR2 SYGVKD. The CDR3 has 16 residues. The ends lost 2 bases at V and 3 bases at J; junction bases unmatched: 7. The CDR3 nucleotides are TGTGCCATCAGTGAGGTGAGCGGGAGATCTACAGATACGCAGTATTTT. This codes for CAISEVSGRSTDTQYF.

Only one count was recorded for this clone. One base separates it from a far larger clone, so it is likely a read error. The rearrangement joins TRBV5-1 to TRBJ1-1, with D unclear. This CDR3 has 11 residues. V dropped 5 bases and J dropped 6 bases, with 8 bases sitting between them. Germline V gives CDR1 SGHRS, CDR2 YFSETQ. CDR3 sequence: CASRDHSEAFF. The CDR3 region has the DNA TGCGCCAGCAGGGATCATTCTGAAGCTTTCTTT.